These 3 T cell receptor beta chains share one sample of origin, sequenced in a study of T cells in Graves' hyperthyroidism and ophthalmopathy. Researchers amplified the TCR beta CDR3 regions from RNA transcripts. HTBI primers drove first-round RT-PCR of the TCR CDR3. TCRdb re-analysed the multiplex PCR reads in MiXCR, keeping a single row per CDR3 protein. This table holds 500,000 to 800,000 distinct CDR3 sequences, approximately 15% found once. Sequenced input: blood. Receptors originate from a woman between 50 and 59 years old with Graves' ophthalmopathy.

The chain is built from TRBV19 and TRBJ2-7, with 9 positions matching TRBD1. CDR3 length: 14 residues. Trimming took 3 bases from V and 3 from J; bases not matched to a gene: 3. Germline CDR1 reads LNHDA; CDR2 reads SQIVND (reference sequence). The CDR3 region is CASSMGTGSYEQYF. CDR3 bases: TGTGCCAGTAGTATGGGGACAGGGAGCTACGAGCAGTACTTC. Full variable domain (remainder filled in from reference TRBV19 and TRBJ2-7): DGGITQSPKYLFRKEGQNVTLSCEQNLNHDAMYWYRQDPGQGLRLIYYSQIVNDFQKGDIAEGYSVSREKKESFPLTVTSAQKNPTAFYLCASSMGTGSYEQYFGPGTRLTVT.

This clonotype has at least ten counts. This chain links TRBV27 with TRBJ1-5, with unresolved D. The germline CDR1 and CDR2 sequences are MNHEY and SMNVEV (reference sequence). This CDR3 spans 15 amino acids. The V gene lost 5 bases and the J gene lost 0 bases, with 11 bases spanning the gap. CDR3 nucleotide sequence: TGTGCCAGCAGTCGGGTCGCTTATAGCAATCAGCCCCAGCATTTT. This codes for CASSRVAYSNQPQHF.

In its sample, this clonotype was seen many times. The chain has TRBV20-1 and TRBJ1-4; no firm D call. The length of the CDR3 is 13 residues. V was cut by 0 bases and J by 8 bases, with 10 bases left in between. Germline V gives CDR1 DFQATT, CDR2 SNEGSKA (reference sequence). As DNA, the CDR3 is TGCAGTGCTAGAGATCCGGGGATCGAAAAACTGTTTTTT. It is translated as CSARDPGIEKLFF.